Sequencing of this T cell receptor (beta chain) was carried out in a study of blood T cell repertoires in COVID-19. TCRdb's table, derived via immunoSEQ multiplex PCR, lists solely in-frame clones and lacks some. The profile shows 50,000 to 65,000 clones, approximately 80% of them singletons. The length of the CDR3 is 15 residues. The V end lost 1 base, the J end lost 4 bases, and 11 bases lay between the germline ends. Germline CDR1 reads SGHNT; CDR2 reads YYREEE (reference sequence). Source material: peripheral blood. The source of this sequence is a man between 65 and 85 years old with acute or convalescent COVID-19. The chain has TRBV5-4 and TRBJ2-2; D perhaps matches TRBD1 (6 bases). CDR3 nucleotides: TGTGCCAGCAGCTTGTGGCAGGGGACCACCGGGGAGCTGTTTTTT. This sequence encodes CASSLWQGTTGELFF.